These 22 T cell receptor beta chains share one sample of origin, sequenced in a study of control samples from healthy donors and cancer patients. TCRdb keeps only in-frame clones here, not all; method: immunoSEQ multiplex PCR. The sample consists of about 30,000 clones, 75% to 85% of them appearing once. Source material: PBMCs. These receptors originate from a woman aged 60-75 years with head and neck cancer.

The count of this clone is one. This sequence joins TRBV7-2 and TRBJ1-1; maybe TRBD1 (5 bases). The CDR3 extends over 14 amino acids. Germline CDR1 SGHTA, CDR2 FQGNSA. The ends were cut back, 5 bases at V and 4 bases at J, with 14 bases in the middle. The CDR3 region is CASSRGTGGTEAFF. CDR3 DNA: TGTGCCAGCAGCAGGGGCACAGGCGGCACTGAAGCTTTCTTT.

The chain joins TRBV28 to TRBJ2-3, with TRBD2 matching over 7 bases. The length of the CDR3 is 16 residues. CDR1 and CDR2 (germline): MDHEN, SYDVKM. The ends lost 6 bases at V and 4 bases at J; junction bases unmatched: 13. The CDR3 sequence is CASRGRVAGEADTQYF. CDR3 DNA: TGTGCCAGCAGGGGACGGGTGGCGGGAGAGGCAGATACGCAGTATTTT. Variable domain in full (rest from reference TRBV28 and TRBJ2-3): DVKVTQSSRYLVKRTGEKVFLECVQDMDHENMFWYRQDPGLGLRLIYFSYDVKMKEKGDIPEGYSVSREKKERFSLILESASTNQTSMYLCASRGRVAGEADTQYFGPGTRLTVL.

The gene calls are TRBV5-1 and TRBJ1-2, with 7 nucleotides matching TRBD1. With V trimmed by 4 bases and J by 4 bases, 7 bases remained unmatched. Per germline, CDR1 SGHRS and CDR2 YFSETQ. The CDR3 covers 14 residues. The CDR3 is CASSRGTALYGYTF. In DNA, the CDR3 is TGCGCCAGCAGCCGTGGGACAGCACTCTATGGCTACACCTTC.

A remark on this clone: A read error may account for a junction end that differs from germline. The chain uses TRBV7-7 and TRBJ2-5; 9 bases fit TRBD2. This CDR3 region has 15 residues. CDR1 SSHAT and CDR2 FNYEAQ come from the germline V gene (reference sequence). The CDR3 coding sequence is TGTGCTAGCAGCTTAGCGGGGACTAGCCGCGAGACCCAGTACTTC. This encodes CASSLAGTSRETQYF. The variable domain in full, with the rest retrieved from reference TRBV7-7 and TRBJ2-5, is GAGVSQSPRYKVTKRGQDVTLRCDPISSHATLYWYQQALGQGPEFLTYFNYEAQPDKSGLPSDRFSAERPEGSISTLTIQRTEQRDSAMYRCASSLAGTSRETQYFGPGTRLLVL.

This chain joins TRBV28 and TRBJ1-5, with unresolved D. This CDR3 is built from 11 residues. The germline V gene has CDR1 MDHEN and CDR2 SYDVKM. V lost 5 bases, J lost 8 bases, and 7 bases lay in between. CDR3 region: CASSLHEPQHF. CDR3 nucleotides: TGTGCCAGCAGTCTACACGAGCCCCAGCATTTT.

This clone was detected only once. The chain links TRBV6-5 to TRBJ2-3, with 8 nucleotides matching TRBD2. There are 16 residues in the CDR3. Trimming removed 2 bases from V and 3 bases from J; junction bases left unmatched: 7. Germline-derived CDR1 and CDR2 are MNHEY and SVGAGI. CDR3 residues: CASSYASGSPTDTQYF. The CDR3 DNA sequence: TGTGCCAGCAGTTACGCCAGCGGGAGTCCGACAGATACGCAGTATTTT.

This rearrangement joins TRBV11-3 to TRBJ2-5; 8 bases match TRBD2. The V and J ends lost 5 bases and 3 bases, in that order; junction bases with no gene match: 5. The CDR3 contains 14 residues. Looked up from germline, CDR1 is SGHNT and CDR2 is YENEEA. The CDR3 bases are TGTGCCAGCAGCCACCGGCGGGGGGAAGAGACCCAGTACTTC. Amino acids: CASSHRRGEETQYF.

This chain connects TRBV19 to TRBJ1-4; 8 bases fit TRBD1. The CDR3 spans 15 residues. The germline CDR1 and CDR2 sequences are LNHDA and SQIVND (reference sequence). The junction had 7 bases not matched to a gene; V was cut back by 3 bases and J by 7 bases. The CDR3 bases are TGTGCCAGTAGTATTACAGGGGGGCAGGGTGAAAAACTGTTTTTT. Translation gives CASSITGGQGEKLFF.

The genes are TRBV24-1 and TRBJ2-1; possibly TRBD1 or TRBD2 for D (5 bases each). The CDR3 loop spans 15 amino acids. V gave up 4 bases and J gave up 4 bases, with 13 bases separating them. Germline lookup yields CDR1 KGHDR and CDR2 SFDVKD. CDR3 amino acids: CATSDSPGAYNEQFF. CDR3 DNA sequence: TGTGCCACCAGTGACAGTCCCGGGGCGTACAATGAGCAGTTCTTC.

The chain recombines TRBV9 with TRBJ2-3; 7 bases align to TRBD2. In germline, CDR1 is SGDLS, CDR2 YYNGEE. The trim removed 3 bases at V and 0 bases at J, leaving 7 bases unmatched. There are 16 residues in the CDR3. This CDR3 is CASSAGNSGSTDTQYF. The CDR3, as DNA: TGTGCCAGCAGCGCCGGAAATAGCGGGAGCACAGATACGCAGTATTTT.

The chain joins TRBV19 to TRBJ1-2; no firm D call. Germline V gives CDR1 LNHDA, CDR2 SQIVND (reference sequence). Trimming cost V 10 bases and J 8 bases, with 14 bases left between them. CDR3 length: 11 amino acids. The DNA of the CDR3 is TGTGCCACCCGTCTAAACCGGGGCTACACCTTC. This sequence encodes CATRLNRGYTF.

This clone showed up just once. V and J are TRBV2 and TRBJ1-1; D is unclear. Trimming took off 6 bases at V and 7 bases at J, with 9 bases between the two ends. The germline V gene encodes CDR1 SNHLY and CDR2 FYNNEI. This CDR3 is 11 amino acids long. The CDR3 spells CASRETLEAFF. CDR3 nucleotide sequence: TGTGCCAGCAGGGAGACTCTTGAAGCTTTCTTT.

This clone qualifies as medium-sized (0.01 to 0.1%). This sequence joins TRBV2 and TRBJ2-2, with D tentatively TRBD1 (5 bases). CDR1 is SNHLY, CDR2 FYNNEI, per germline. Trimming removed 3 bases at V and 0 bases at J, with 14 bases between. CDR3 length: 17 amino acids. CDR3 residues: CASSERSKGTNTGELFF. The CDR3 nucleotides are TGTGCCAGCAGTGAGAGGTCGAAGGGGACGAACACCGGGGAGCTGTTTTTT. The variable domain in full, completed from reference TRBV2 and TRBJ2-2, reads EPEVTQTPSHQVTQMGQEVILRCVPISNHLYFYWYRQILGQKVEFLVSFYNNEISEKSEIFDDQFSVERPDGSNFTLKIRSTKLEDSAMYFCASSERSKGTNTGELFFGEGSRLTVL.

CDR3 nucleotide sequence: TGTGCCAGCAGGCGGGACTTCTCCTACAATGAGCAGTTCTTC. Protein product: CASRRDFSYNEQFF. The chain links TRBV2 to TRBJ2-1, with D possibly matching TRBD2 (6 bases). CDR1 is SNHLY and CDR2 is FYNNEI in the germline V gene. The V end lost 6 bases, the J end lost 0 bases, and 9 bases lay between the germline ends. The CDR3 length is 14 residues.

The chain employs TRBV7-6 and TRBJ2-2; no reliable D call. Trimming removed 3 bases at V and 6 bases at J, with 14 bases between. CDR3 size: 15 residues. The V gene's germline CDR1 is SGHVS and CDR2 FNYEAQ. CDR3 sequence (DNA): TGTGCCAGCAGCTTCCGGAACGGAGAGGCCGGGGAGCTGTTTTTT. Its translation: CASSFRNGEAGELFF.

The chain uses TRBV19 and TRBJ2-5, with 10 bases lining up with TRBD2. J gave up 4 bases and V 10 bases, and 6 bases lay outside the gene matches. In germline, CDR1 is LNHDA, CDR2 SQIVND (reference sequence). This CDR3 is 13 amino acids long. The CDR3 sequence is CATKGLARETQYF. CDR3 nucleotide sequence: TGTGCCACAAAGGGACTAGCGAGAGAGACCCAGTACTTC. Supplemented by reference TRBV19 and TRBJ2-5, the full variable domain reads DGGITQSPKYLFRKEGQNVTLSCEQNLNHDAMYWYRQDPGQGLRLIYYSQIVNDFQKGDIAEGYSVSREKKESFPLTVTSAQKNPTAFYLCATKGLARETQYFGPGTRLLVL.

A few counts support this clone. The V gene is TRBV6-6, the J gene TRBJ2-2; D is uncertain. Per germline, CDR1 MNHNY and CDR2 SVGAGI (reference sequence). V was cut by 2 bases and J by 4 bases, with 8 bases left in between. The CDR3 runs 14 residues. CDR3 sequence reads: CASSYKPSTGELFF. The CDR3 bases are TGTGCCAGCAGTTACAAGCCTAGCACCGGGGAGCTGTTTTTT.

The chain couples TRBV5-1 to TRBJ1-1; D is possibly TRBD1 (6 bases). The V end lost 4 bases, the J end lost 1 base, and 11 bases lay between the germline ends. The CDR3 runs 14 residues. The germline CDR1 and CDR2 sequences are SGHRS and YFSETQ. The CDR3 DNA reads TGCGCCAGCAGCGGTGGGACACGGAACACTGAAGCTTTCTTT. Protein product: CASSGGTRNTEAFF.

This chain connects TRBV12-5 to TRBJ2-3; a possible D gene is TRBD1 (5 bases). This CDR3 spans 13 amino acids. Deletions cut 5 bases from V and 4 bases from J, with 10 bases between. Germline CDR1 LGHNT, CDR2 FRNRAP. The CDR3 reads CASGLSGSDTQYF. The CDR3 DNA reads TGTGCTAGTGGTCTTTCAGGGTCAGATACGCAGTATTTT.

The genes are TRBV19 and TRBJ1-1; D is ambiguous. Germline V gene sequence: CDR1 LNHDA, CDR2 SQIVND (reference sequence). CDR3 length equals 13 residues. Trimming stripped 2 bases from V and 5 bases from J, with 9 bases between. This chain's CDR3 is CASSIIPYTEAFF. Here the CDR3 DNA reads TGTGCCAGTAGTATAATTCCGTATACTGAAGCTTTCTTT.

The rearrangement links TRBV3-1 (or the pseudogene TRBV3-2) to TRBJ1-1; 8 bases line up with TRBD1. V lost 4 bases and J lost 11; bases outside the gene matches: 6. The CDR3 extends over 12 amino acids. Germline V gene data show CDR1 as LGHDT and CDR2 as YNNKEL (reference sequence). CDR3 sequence (DNA): TGTGCCAGCAGCCCGCAGGGGGCCGGGGCTTTCTTT. Its translation: CASSPQGAGAFF.

In this sample, this clone turned up once. J is TRBJ1-5 and V is TRBV7-9; TRBD1 is a possible D gene (6 bases). Germline loops: CDR1 SEHNR, CDR2 FQNEAQ (reference sequence). V shed 1 base and J shed 0 bases, with 7 bases lying between them. This CDR3 is built from 15 residues. The CDR3 protein is CASSLGQVSNQPQHF. The CDR3 DNA reads as TGTGCCAGCAGCTTAGGACAGGTTAGCAATCAGCCCCAGCATTTT.